This is a list of T cell receptor beta chains from one sample in a study of regulatory T cells in long-lasting Graves disease. TCRdb re-called the multiplex PCR reads with MiXCR, one entry per CDR3 protein. The top ten clones hold 18% of a sample with around 400,000 distinct CDR3 sequences, approximately 12% of them seen once. These same data were also listed under a study on T cells in Graves' hyperthyroidism and ophthalmopathy.

Specimen: peripheral blood mononuclear cells (PBMCs), collected at new diagnosis, from a patient treated with antithyroid drugs. The source is a young woman with Graves disease. Both conserved end residues are part of each CDR3. The D gene is left open where the match is weak. Not every row has a clone size; where given, it reads once, few, many or a size class.

d_call j_call clone_size v_call cdr3_nt cdr3_aa
TRBD2 TRBJ2-1 many TRBV28 TGTGCCAGCAGTGCCTATAGCGGGGCTACCTCCTACAATGAGCAGTTCTTC CASSAYSGATSYNEQFF
- TRBJ2-5 - TRBV7-9 TGTGCCAGCAGCAATTCCAACACCGGTCCCTCCGGAGAGACCCAGTACTTC CASSNSNTGPSGETQYF
TRBD1 TRBJ1-2 - TRBV24-1 TGTGCCACCAGTGATTGGACAGGGGAGGGCTACACCTTC CATSDWTGEGYTF
- TRBJ1-2 few TRBV20-1 TGCAGTGCTAGTGGCTCAGGATACTATGGCTACACCTTC CSASGSGYYGYTF
- TRBJ2-1 many TRBV11-2 TGTGCCAGCAGGGACGGCCTGTACAATGAGCAGTTCTTC CASRDGLYNEQFF
TRBD2 TRBJ2-7 - TRBV14 TGTGCCAGCAGCCAAGATGTAACTAGCGGGAGCTACGAGCAGTACTTC CASSQDVTSGSYEQYF
- TRBJ2-7 many TRBV5-5 TGTGCCAGCAGCCTCGGGACCGGGGTACAGCAGTACTTC CASSLGTGVQQYF
- TRBJ2-2 few TRBV28 TGTGCCAGCAGCTTATCATTATACACCGGGGAGCTGTTTTTT CASSLSLYTGELFF
TRBD1 TRBJ2-3 - TRBV11-2 TGTGCCAGCAGCTTGGGACAGCTGTTCACAGATACGCAGTATTTT CASSLGQLFTDTQYF
- TRBJ1-4 many TRBV3-1 TGTGCCAGCAGCCAAGCGGGGAGAAATGAAAAACTGTTTTTT CASSQAGRNEKLFF
TRBD2 TRBJ2-2 many TRBV6-1 TGTGCCAGCACCCCCAGCGGGAGGGCCGGGGGCGGGGAGCTGTTTTTT CASTPSGRAGGGELFF
- TRBJ2-1 many TRBV20-1 TGCAGTGCTAGTGTTACGATGGGCAATGAGCAGTTCTTC CSASVTMGNEQFF
- TRBJ2-1 - TRBV12-3/TRBV12-4 TGTGCCAGCAGTCCCCCGATTGCGCGGCGATACAATGAGCAGTTCTTC CASSPPIARRYNEQFF
- TRBJ2-3 many TRBV11-2 TGTGCCAGCAGCGCATTCCCCCTTGGGAGCCACGAGACAGATACGCAGTATTTT CASSAFPLGSHETDTQYF
- TRBJ1-2 many TRBV27 TGTGCCAGCAGTTTGGAAGGACAGAGAAGCTATGGCTACACCTTC CASSLEGQRSYGYTF
- TRBJ1-5 - TRBV15 TGTGCCACCGGAGGGACTGGCAATCAGCCCCAGCATTTT CATGGTGNQPQHF
- TRBJ2-6 once TRBV7-9 TGTGCCAGCAGCCCCCTCACCGTCGGCCGCTCTAGGGCCAACGTCCTGACTTTC CASSPLTVGRSRANVLTF
TRBD1 TRBJ2-3 - TRBV20-1 TGCAGTGTTATGGACAGGACTAGCACAGATACGCAGTATTTT CSVMDRTSTDTQYF
- TRBJ1-2 many TRBV5-8 TGTGCCAGCAGCTTTGGCGTGGGGCGCTTCTATGGCTACACCTTC CASSFGVGRFYGYTF
- TRBJ1-2 many TRBV12-3/TRBV12-4 TGTGCCAGCAGTACCACGGGTGTGGAGAAGAGCCTTTATGGCTACACCTTC CASSTTGVEKSLYGYTF
- TRBJ1-5 few TRBV7-8 TGTGCCAGCAGCCACCCGGCGGCAAGGGGCGAGGATCAGCCCCAGCATTTT CASSHPAARGEDQPQHF
- TRBJ2-5 many TRBV11-2 TGTGCCAGCAGCTTAGATCCAGGTCTCCAGTCAGTGTACCAAGAGACCCAGTACTTC CASSLDPGLQSVYQETQYF
- TRBJ1-3 many TRBV11-3 TGTGCCAGCACCATGAACTCCGGTAACTCTGGAAACACCATATATTTT CASTMNSGNSGNTIYF
TRBD2 TRBJ2-1 few TRBV7-9 TGTGCCAGCAGCTTGCCCCCCCTCGCTAGCGGGAGAATATTAACGGCGGGCAATGAGCAGTTCTTC CASSLPPLASGRILTAGNEQFF
- TRBJ2-3 many TRBV28 TGTGCCAGCAGTTTAGGGGATCGAGATACGCAGTATTTT CASSLGDRDTQYF
- TRBJ2-7 many TRBV28 TGTGCCAGCATCAAGACGGACGGTCCCTACGAGCAGTACTTC CASIKTDGPYEQYF
- TRBJ2-1 many TRBV20-1 TGCAGTGCTAGAGGTCCCTACAATGAGCAGTTCTTC CSARGPYNEQFF
TRBD1 TRBJ2-7 - TRBV28 TGTGCCAGCAGTGGAAACCGGGACAGGGGAAAAAGGTTCTACGAGCAGTACTTC CASSGNRDRGKRFYEQYF
TRBD1 TRBJ1-4 many TRBV7-9 TGTGCCAGCAGCCCCCGGACAGGCCTTAATGAAAAACTGTTTTTT CASSPRTGLNEKLFF
- TRBJ1-1 many TRBV20-1 TGCAGTGCTAGAGATCCCCTGCTGGGTGGCACTGAAGCTTTCTTT CSARDPLLGGTEAFF
- TRBJ2-3 - TRBV28 TGTGCCAGCAGCTTACTGCTCCTTTCAGATACGCAGTATTTT CASSLLLLSDTQYF
- TRBJ1-1 many TRBV27 TGTGCCAGCAGCTTATGGGAGAACACTGAAGCTTTCTTT CASSLWENTEAFF
- TRBJ1-1 few TRBV7-2 TGTGCCAGCAGCTTAGAGTTGGGAGAAAACACTGAAGCTTTCTTT CASSLELGENTEAFF
- TRBJ2-7 many TRBV28 TGTGCCAGCAGTTTAGCGGCGGGCAAGCAGTACTTC CASSLAAGKQYF
- TRBJ2-2 many TRBV27 TGTGCCAGCAGTCCCTTGATCACCGGGGAGCTGTTTTTT CASSPLITGELFF
TRBD1 TRBJ1-1 many TRBV12-3/TRBV12-4 TGTGCCAGCAGTTTAGTTAGGCAGGGGGCTGAAGCTTTCTTT CASSLVRQGAEAFF
TRBD1 TRBJ1-1 many TRBV15 TGTGCCACCAGCAGGGCGTGGGCAGGGGGGACCACTGAAGCTTTCTTT CATSRAWAGGTTEAFF
TRBD1 TRBJ2-2 few TRBV9 TGTGCCAGCAGCCCTCGGGACAGGGAAAACACCGGGGAGCTGTTTTTT CASSPRDRENTGELFF
TRBD1 TRBJ2-5 many TRBV28 TGTGCCAGCAGTTCAGCTCACGGACAGGGAAAAGAGACCCAGTACTTC CASSSAHGQGKETQYF
TRBD2 TRBJ2-3 few TRBV7-3 TGTGCCAGCAGCCTTACGGGAGGACCAGATACGCAGTATTTT CASSLTGGPDTQYF
TRBD2 TRBJ2-3 - TRBV19 TGTGCCAGTAGTTTATCCGGGAGGGTGGATACGCAGTATTTT CASSLSGRVDTQYF
- TRBJ2-1 - TRBV7-2 TGTGCCAGCAGCTTAGGACGGTTATTGTCCAATGAGCAGTTCTTC CASSLGRLLSNEQFF
TRBD2 TRBJ2-3 once TRBV5-6 TGTGCCAGCAGCTTGGTCATAAATCGGGGTAGCGGGGGGCCTGGGGACCGCACAGATACGCAGTATTTT CASSLVINRGSGGPGDRTDTQYF
TRBD1 TRBJ2-5 few TRBV9 TGTGCCAGCACCAAGCAGGGGGACACTTGGTACCAAGAGACCCAGTACTTC CASTKQGDTWYQETQYF
- TRBJ1-4 - TRBV4-1 TGCGCCAGCAGCCCCACCCCAAGGGCGGGTAATGAAAAACTGTTTTTT CASSPTPRAGNEKLFF
- TRBJ1-2 many TRBV24-1 TGTGCCACCAGCGACCCACAGGGAGAGGACTATGGCTACACCTTC CATSDPQGEDYGYTF
- TRBJ1-1 few TRBV19 TGTGCCAGCCTCCCCGGGAGTGCTAACACTGAAGCTTTCTTT CASLPGSANTEAFF
TRBD1 TRBJ1-5 many TRBV2 TGTGCCAGCAGGGAGACAGGGGGTTTTTATCAGCCCCAGCATTTT CASRETGGFYQPQHF
- TRBJ1-6 many TRBV18 TGTGCCAGCTCACCAGGCGTCGCGAGCTCCTATAATTCACCCCTCCACTTT CASSPGVASSYNSPLHF
- TRBJ2-7 - TRBV24-1 TGTGCCACCAGTGATTGGGACGGCTACGAGCAGTACTTC CATSDWDGYEQYF
- TRBJ2-1 many TRBV2 TGTGCCAGCAGCACGACTGAGCAGTTCTTC CASSTTEQFF
- TRBJ1-1 many TRBV7-2 TGTGCCAGCAGCTATAGGGGGGGTGGGTTGTTCGCTGAAGCTTTCTTT CASSYRGGGLFAEAFF